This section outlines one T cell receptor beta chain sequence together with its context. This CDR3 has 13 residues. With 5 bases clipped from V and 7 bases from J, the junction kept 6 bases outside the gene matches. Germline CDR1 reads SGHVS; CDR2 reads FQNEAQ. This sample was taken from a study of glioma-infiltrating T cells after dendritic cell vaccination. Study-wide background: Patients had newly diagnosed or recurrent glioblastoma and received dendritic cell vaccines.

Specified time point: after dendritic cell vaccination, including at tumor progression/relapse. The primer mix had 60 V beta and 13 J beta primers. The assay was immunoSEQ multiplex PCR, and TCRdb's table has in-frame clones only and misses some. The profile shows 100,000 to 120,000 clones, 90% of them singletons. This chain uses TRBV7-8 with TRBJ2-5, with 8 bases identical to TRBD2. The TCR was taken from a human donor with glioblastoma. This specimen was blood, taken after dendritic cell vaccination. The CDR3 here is CASSLPGGRTQYF. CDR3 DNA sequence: TGTGCCAGCAGCCTCCCGGGGGGGAGGACCCAGTACTTC.